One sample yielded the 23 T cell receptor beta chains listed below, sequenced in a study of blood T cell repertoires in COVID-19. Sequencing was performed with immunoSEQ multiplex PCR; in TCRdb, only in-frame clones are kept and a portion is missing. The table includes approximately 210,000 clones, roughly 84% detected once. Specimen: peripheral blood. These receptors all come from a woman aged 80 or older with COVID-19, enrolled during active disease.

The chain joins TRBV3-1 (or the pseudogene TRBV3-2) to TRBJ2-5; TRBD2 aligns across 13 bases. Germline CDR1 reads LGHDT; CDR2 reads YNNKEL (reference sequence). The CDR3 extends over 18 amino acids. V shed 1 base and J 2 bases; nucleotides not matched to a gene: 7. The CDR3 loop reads CASSQGRGLAGRQETQYF. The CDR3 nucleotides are TGTGCCAGCAGCCAAGGAAGGGGACTAGCGGGGAGACAAGAGACCCAGTACTTC.

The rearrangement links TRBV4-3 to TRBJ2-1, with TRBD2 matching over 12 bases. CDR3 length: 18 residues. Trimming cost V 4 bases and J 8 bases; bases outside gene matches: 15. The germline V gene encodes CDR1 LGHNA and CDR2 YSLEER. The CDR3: CASSLQYLAGGFSDEQFF. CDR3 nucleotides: TGCGCCAGCAGCCTACAATACCTAGCGGGGGGGTTCTCCGATGAGCAGTTCTTC.

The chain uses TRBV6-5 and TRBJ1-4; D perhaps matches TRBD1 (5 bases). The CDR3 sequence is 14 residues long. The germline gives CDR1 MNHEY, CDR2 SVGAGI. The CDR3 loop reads CACKGGATNEKLFF. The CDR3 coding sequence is TGTGCATGTAAGGGAGGGGCAACTAATGAAAAACTGTTTTTT.

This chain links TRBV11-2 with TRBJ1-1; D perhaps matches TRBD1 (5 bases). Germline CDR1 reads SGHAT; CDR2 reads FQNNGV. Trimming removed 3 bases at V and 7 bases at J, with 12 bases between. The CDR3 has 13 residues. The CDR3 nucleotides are TGTGCCAGCAGCTTTTCCCCGACAGTTGAAGCTTTCTTT. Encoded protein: CASSFSPTVEAFF.

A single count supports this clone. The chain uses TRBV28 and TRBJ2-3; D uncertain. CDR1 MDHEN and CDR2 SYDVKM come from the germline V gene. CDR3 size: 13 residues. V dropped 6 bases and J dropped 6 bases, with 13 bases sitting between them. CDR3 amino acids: CASSLSGYDTQYF. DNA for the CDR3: TGTGCCAGCAGCCTCTCAGGTTACGATACGCAGTATTTT.

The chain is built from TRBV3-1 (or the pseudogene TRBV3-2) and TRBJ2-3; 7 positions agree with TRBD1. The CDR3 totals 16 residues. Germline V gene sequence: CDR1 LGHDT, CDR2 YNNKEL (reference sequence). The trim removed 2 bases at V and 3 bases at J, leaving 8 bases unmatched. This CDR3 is CASSQYGQVMTDTQYF. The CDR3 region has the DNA TGTGCCAGCAGCCAATACGGACAGGTTATGACAGATACGCAGTATTTT.

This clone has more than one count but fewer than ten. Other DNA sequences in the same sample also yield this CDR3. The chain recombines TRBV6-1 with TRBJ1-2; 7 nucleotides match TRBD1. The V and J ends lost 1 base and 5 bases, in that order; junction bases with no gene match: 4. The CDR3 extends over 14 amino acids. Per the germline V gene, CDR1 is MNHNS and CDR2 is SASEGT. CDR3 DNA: TGTGCCAGCAGTGAAGAGGGGGCGAGATATGGCTACACCTTC. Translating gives CASSEEGARYGYTF.

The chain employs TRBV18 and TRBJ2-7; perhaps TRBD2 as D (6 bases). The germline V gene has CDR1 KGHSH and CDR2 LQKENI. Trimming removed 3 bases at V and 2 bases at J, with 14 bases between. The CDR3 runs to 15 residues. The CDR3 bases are TGTGCCAGCTCACCTCCGGGACTCTCCGCCTACGAGCAGTACTTC. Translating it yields CASSPPGLSAYEQYF.

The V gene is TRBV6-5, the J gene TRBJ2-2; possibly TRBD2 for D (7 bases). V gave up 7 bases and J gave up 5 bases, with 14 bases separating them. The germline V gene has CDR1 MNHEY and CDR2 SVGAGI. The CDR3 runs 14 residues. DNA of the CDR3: TGTGCCAGCAAGGAGGGGGGGAGGACCGGGGAGCTGTTTTTT. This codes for CASKEGGRTGELFF.

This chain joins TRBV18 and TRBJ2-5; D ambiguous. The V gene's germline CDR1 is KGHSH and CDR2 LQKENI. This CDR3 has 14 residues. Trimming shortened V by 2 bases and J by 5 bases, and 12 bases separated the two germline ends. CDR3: CASSPTNPRETQYF. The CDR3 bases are TGTGCCAGCTCACCAACGAACCCCCGGGAGACCCAGTACTTC.

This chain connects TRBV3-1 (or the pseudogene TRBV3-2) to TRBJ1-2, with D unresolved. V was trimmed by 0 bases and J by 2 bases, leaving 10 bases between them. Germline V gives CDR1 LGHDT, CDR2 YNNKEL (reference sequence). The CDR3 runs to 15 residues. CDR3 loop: CASSQDTGTNYGYTF. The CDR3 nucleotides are TGTGCCAGCAGCCAAGATACGGGAACCAACTATGGCTACACCTTC.

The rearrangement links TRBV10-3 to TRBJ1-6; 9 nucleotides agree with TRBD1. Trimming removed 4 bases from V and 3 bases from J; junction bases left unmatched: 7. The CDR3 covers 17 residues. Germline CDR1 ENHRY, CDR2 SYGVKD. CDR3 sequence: CAISGTTGGNYNSPLHF. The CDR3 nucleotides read TGTGCCATCAGTGGGACGACAGGGGGTAACTATAATTCACCCCTCCACTTT.

The chain's CDR3 is CASSPMDDRATYGYTF. As DNA, the CDR3 is TGTGCCAGCAGCCCAATGGATGACAGGGCGACCTATGGCTACACCTTC. This chain uses TRBV9 with TRBJ1-2, with 7 bases matching TRBD1. This CDR3 is built from 16 residues. Germline V lookup: CDR1 SGDLS, CDR2 YYNGEE. V shed 4 bases, J shed 4 bases, and the junction held 13 bases outside the gene matches.

The CDR3 loop is CASSLSGNQPQHF. For the CDR3, the DNA is TGTGCCAGCAGCTTATCAGGGAATCAGCCCCAGCATTTT. The chain carries TRBV7-3 and TRBJ1-5; maybe TRBD1 (5 bases). V shed 2 bases and J shed 4 bases, with 6 bases lying between them. Germline V gives CDR1 SGHTA, CDR2 FQGTGA. CDR3 length: 13 residues.

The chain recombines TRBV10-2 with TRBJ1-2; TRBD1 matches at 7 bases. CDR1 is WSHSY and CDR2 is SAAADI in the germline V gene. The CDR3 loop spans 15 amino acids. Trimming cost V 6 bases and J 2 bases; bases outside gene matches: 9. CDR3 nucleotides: TGCGCCAGCAGCCCCTGGACAGGAATAAACTATGGCTACACCTTC. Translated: CASSPWTGINYGYTF.

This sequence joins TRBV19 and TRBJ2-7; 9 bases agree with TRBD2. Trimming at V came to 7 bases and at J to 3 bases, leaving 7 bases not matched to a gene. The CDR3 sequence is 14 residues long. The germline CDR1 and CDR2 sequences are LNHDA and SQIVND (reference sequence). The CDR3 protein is CASNRAGGGYEQYF. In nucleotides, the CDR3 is TGTGCCAGTAATCGAGCGGGGGGTGGCTACGAGCAGTACTTC.

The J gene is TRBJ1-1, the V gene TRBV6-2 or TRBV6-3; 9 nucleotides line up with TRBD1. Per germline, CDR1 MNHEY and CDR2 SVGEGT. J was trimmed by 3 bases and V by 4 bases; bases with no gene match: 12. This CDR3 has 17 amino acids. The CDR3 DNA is TGTGCCAGCAGTTCCAAAATCCGGGACAGGGAACACACTGAAGCTTTCTTT. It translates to CASSSKIRDREHTEAFF.

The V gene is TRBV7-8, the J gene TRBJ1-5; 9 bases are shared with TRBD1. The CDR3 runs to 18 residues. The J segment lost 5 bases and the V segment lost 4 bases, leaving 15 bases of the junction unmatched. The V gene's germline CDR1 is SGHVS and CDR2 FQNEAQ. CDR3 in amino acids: CASSSPTGTGRSHQPQHF. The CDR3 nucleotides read TGTGCCAGCAGCTCGCCGACCGGGACAGGGAGATCCCATCAGCCCCAGCATTTT.

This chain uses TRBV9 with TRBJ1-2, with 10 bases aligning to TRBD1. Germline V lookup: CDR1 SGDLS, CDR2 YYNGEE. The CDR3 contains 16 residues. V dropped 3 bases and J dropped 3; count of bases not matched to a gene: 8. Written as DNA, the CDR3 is TGTGCCAGCAGCGCGAGGCCCGGGACAGGGGACTATGGCTACACCTTC. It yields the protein CASSARPGTGDYGYTF. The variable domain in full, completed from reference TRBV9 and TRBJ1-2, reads DSGVTQTPKHLITATGQRVTLRCSPRSGDLSVYWYQQSLDQGLQFLIQYYNGEERAKGNILERFSAQQFPDLHSELNLSSLELGDSALYFCASSARPGTGDYGYTFGSGTRLTVV.

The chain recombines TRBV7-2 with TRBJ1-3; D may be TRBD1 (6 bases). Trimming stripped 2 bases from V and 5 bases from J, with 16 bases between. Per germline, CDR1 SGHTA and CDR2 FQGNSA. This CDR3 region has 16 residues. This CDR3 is CASSLPGDRKRNTIYF. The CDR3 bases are TGTGCCAGCAGCTTACCTGGCGACAGGAAAAGAAACACCATATATTTT.

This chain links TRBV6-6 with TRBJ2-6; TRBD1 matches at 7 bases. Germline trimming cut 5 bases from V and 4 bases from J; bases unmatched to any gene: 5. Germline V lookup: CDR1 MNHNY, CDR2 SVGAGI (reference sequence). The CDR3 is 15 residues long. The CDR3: CASSPTGAGANVLTF. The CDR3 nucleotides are TGTGCCAGCAGTCCTACAGGGGCCGGGGCCAACGTCCTGACTTTC.

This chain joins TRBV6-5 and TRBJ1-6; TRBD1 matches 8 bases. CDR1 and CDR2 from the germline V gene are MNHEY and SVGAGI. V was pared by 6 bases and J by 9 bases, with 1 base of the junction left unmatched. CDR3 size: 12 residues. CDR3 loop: CASSDRGSPLHF. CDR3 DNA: TGTGCCAGCAGCGACAGGGGTTCACCCCTCCACTTT.

Here the CDR3 DNA reads TGCAGCACTTCCGACAGGGGGACTGAAGCTTTCTTT. Its translation is CSTSDRGTEAFF. This rearrangement joins TRBV29-1 to TRBJ1-1; 9 nucleotides align to TRBD1. The CDR3 covers 12 residues. Per the germline V gene, CDR1 is SQVTM and CDR2 is ANQGSEA. Trimming removed 8 bases from V and 5 bases from J; junction bases left unmatched: 6.